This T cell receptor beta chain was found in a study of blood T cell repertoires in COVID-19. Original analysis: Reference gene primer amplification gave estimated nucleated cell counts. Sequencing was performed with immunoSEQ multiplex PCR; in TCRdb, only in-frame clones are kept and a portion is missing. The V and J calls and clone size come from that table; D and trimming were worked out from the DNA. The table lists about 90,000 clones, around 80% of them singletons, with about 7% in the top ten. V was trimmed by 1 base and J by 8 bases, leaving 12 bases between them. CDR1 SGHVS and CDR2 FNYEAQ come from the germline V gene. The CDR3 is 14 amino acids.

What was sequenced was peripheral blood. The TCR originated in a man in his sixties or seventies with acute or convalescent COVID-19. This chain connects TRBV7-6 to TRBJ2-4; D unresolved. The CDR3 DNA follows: TGTGCCAGCAGCTTAGGTCCAGCGCCCGACATTCAGTACTTC. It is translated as CASSLGPAPDIQYF.